This passage covers 27 T cell receptor beta chains from one sample sequenced in a study of shared T cell receptors in the human thymus (dated by TCRdb to about 2021). The library was obtained by the immunoSEQ multiplex PCR assay. The clones in this table, taken by TCRdb from immuneACCESS, are in-frame only. Not every clone is retained; where verified, under half of the shortfall comes from an unresolved V gene, and the cause of the rest is unknown. Present in this sample are hundreds of thousands of clones, 87% of which were seen just once. About 0.0094% of the sample goes to the ten largest clones. This same sample was also taken into another study, of human thymus T cells.

The source material was thymocytes. All receptors derive from a boy under two years old with a congenital heart defect. Donor details come from another sample of the same person, matched by shared clones.

The chain employs TRBV27 and TRBJ1-2, with a possible D match to TRBD1 (5 bases). The CDR3 has 14 amino acids. Trimming left V 8 bases short and J 4 bases short, with 17 bases between. Germline V gene lookup returns CDR1 MNHEY and CDR2 SMNVEV (reference sequence). CDR3 sequence reads: CASATQGPGYGYTF. CDR3 nucleotide sequence: TGTGCCAGCGCGACTCAGGGCCCCGGCTATGGCTACACCTTC.

The chain combines TRBV29-1 with TRBJ1-2, with a tentative D call TRBD1 (5 bases). The CDR3 totals 12 residues. Trimming took off 0 bases at V and 3 bases at J, with 5 bases between the two ends. Germline CDR1 SQVTM, CDR2 ANQGSEA. CDR3 DNA sequence: TGCAGCGTTGAAGAAGGGGACTATGGCTACACCTTC. Its protein product is CSVEEGDYGYTF.

The CDR3 region is CASSQRSGRDTQYF. Written as DNA, the CDR3 is TGTGCCAGCAGCCAACGTAGCGGACGAGATACGCAGTATTTT. The V call is TRBV7-9, the J call TRBJ2-3, with a possible D match to TRBD2 (6 bases). The CDR3 has 14 amino acids. CDR1 and CDR2 from the germline V gene are SEHNR and FQNEAQ (reference sequence). Trimming removed 5 bases from V and 5 bases from J, with 14 bases in between.

The genes are TRBV4-3 and TRBJ2-7, with a weak D call TRBD1 (6 bases). The germline V gene encodes CDR1 LGHNA and CDR2 YSLEER. The CDR3 spans 16 residues. V dropped 3 bases and J dropped 2 bases, with 17 bases sitting between them. The CDR3 sequence is CASSQTPKGQTYEQYF. The DNA of the CDR3 is TGCGCCAGCAGCCAGACCCCGAAAGGACAGACCTACGAGCAGTACTTC.

The chain employs TRBV5-1 and TRBJ1-4; D ambiguous. Trimming stripped 5 bases from V and 4 bases from J, with 12 bases between. CDR1 and CDR2 from the germline V gene are SGHRS and YFSETQ. The CDR3 spans 14 residues. CDR3 nucleotide sequence: TGCGCCAGCAGGTTTGGAGAGTATAATGAAAAACTGTTTTTT. Its translation: CASRFGEYNEKLFF.

This chain connects TRBV27 to TRBJ1-1; 11 bases align to TRBD1. In germline, CDR1 is MNHEY, CDR2 SMNVEV (reference sequence). This CDR3 has 15 amino acids. V lost 8 bases to trimming and J lost 4 bases; unmatched junction nucleotides: 9. DNA for the CDR3: TGTGCCAGCGTCGGATCTGGGACAGGGGGCACTGAAGCTTTCTTT. Its translation is CASVGSGTGGTEAFF.

This clone was found a few times. The rearrangement links TRBV2 to TRBJ2-3, with D possibly matching TRBD2 (5 bases). Germline lookup yields CDR1 SNHLY and CDR2 FYNNEI. This CDR3 is 15 amino acids long. V shed 3 bases and J shed 3 bases, with 13 bases lying between them. The CDR3 nucleotides read TGTGCCAGCAGTGACGGTGAGGGCAGGACAGATACGCAGTATTTT. Its protein product is CASSDGEGRTDTQYF.

V usage is TRBV27 and J usage is TRBJ2-3; TRBD2 agrees at 14 bases. In germline, CDR1 is MNHEY, CDR2 SMNVEV (reference sequence). V shed 5 bases, J shed 2 bases, and the junction held 9 bases outside the gene matches. The CDR3 consists of 18 residues. CDR3 sequence reads: CASSGRLAGGLDTDTQYF. The CDR3 region has the DNA TGTGCCAGCAGTGGCCGACTAGCGGGGGGGCTGGACACAGATACGCAGTATTTT.

This CDR3 reads CASSFNKNIQYF. CDR3 bases: TGTGCCAGCAGTTTTAACAAAAACATTCAGTACTTC. The chain recombines TRBV28 with TRBJ2-4; D ambiguous. This CDR3 has 12 amino acids. Germline CDR1 is MDHEN and CDR2 is SYDVKM. V was shortened by 3 bases and J by 3 bases, with 3 bases between the two germline ends.

The chain joins TRBV27 to TRBJ2-7, with D uncertain. V was shortened by 3 bases and J by 2 bases, with 8 bases between the two germline ends. The CDR3 sequence is 13 residues long. The V gene's germline CDR1 is MNHEY and CDR2 SMNVEV (reference sequence). The CDR3 spells CASSLSQTYEQYF. The DNA for the CDR3 is TGTGCCAGCAGTTTGTCACAGACCTACGAGCAGTACTTC.

The rearrangement uses TRBV6-6 and TRBJ1-1; 9 bases map to TRBD1. The CDR3 extends over 14 amino acids. Germline V CDR1 and CDR2: MNHNY, SVGAGI (reference sequence). The ends lost 7 bases at V and 1 base at J; junction bases unmatched: 4. The CDR3 protein is CASIRQGENTEAFF. Written as DNA, the CDR3 is TGTGCCAGCATTAGACAGGGGGAGAACACTGAAGCTTTCTTT.

V is TRBV4-1 and J is TRBJ2-7; 7 bases line up with TRBD1. Trimming removed 3 bases from V and 3 bases from J; junction bases left unmatched: 8. The CDR3 length is 15 residues. Germline CDR1 and CDR2: MGHRA and YSYEKL. CDR3 region: CASSHLFYRGYEQYF. The CDR3 coding sequence is TGCGCCAGCAGCCACCTGTTTTACAGGGGCTACGAGCAGTACTTC.

This chain uses TRBV14 with TRBJ2-1; tentatively, D is TRBD2 (5 bases). The V gene's germline CDR1 is SGHDN and CDR2 FVKESK. Trimming shortened V by 5 bases and J by 0 bases, and 8 bases separated the two germline ends. The CDR3 loop spans 14 amino acids. CDR3 residues: CASSASFSYNEQFF. CDR3 DNA sequence: TGTGCCAGCAGCGCTAGCTTCTCCTACAATGAGCAGTTCTTC.

The V and J genes are TRBV10-3 and TRBJ1-1; 10 bases are a match to TRBD1. CDR1 is ENHRY, CDR2 SYGVKD, per germline. This CDR3 contains 15 residues. The V gene end was trimmed by 6 bases and the J gene end by 3 bases; junction bases not matched to a gene: 7. The chain's CDR3 is CAIRPGQGSDTEAFF. CDR3 sequence (DNA): TGTGCCATCAGGCCGGGACAGGGGTCGGACACTGAAGCTTTCTTT.

V is TRBV9 and J is TRBJ1-1; possibly TRBD1 for D (5 bases). CDR3 size: 15 residues. The germline V gene has CDR1 SGDLS and CDR2 YYNGEE. V was trimmed by 4 bases and J by 3 bases, leaving 16 bases between them. CDR3 in DNA: TGTGCCAGCAGCCCTATCAGGGAGCGGGACACTGAAGCTTTCTTT. Translating gives CASSPIRERDTEAFF.

The rearrangement joins TRBV30 to TRBJ2-3; 10 bases are shared with TRBD1. The germline V gene encodes CDR1 GTSNPN and CDR2 SVGIG (reference sequence). Trimming removed 0 bases from V and 1 base from J; junction bases left unmatched: 7. The CDR3 consists of 17 residues. This chain's CDR3 is CAWSVDRGHVRTDTQYF. The DNA for the CDR3 is TGTGCCTGGAGTGTCGACAGGGGGCACGTCCGCACAGATACGCAGTATTTT.

The chain has TRBV5-4 and TRBJ2-1; 8 bases align to TRBD1. V shed 2 bases and J 8 bases; nucleotides not matched to a gene: 3. The CDR3 consists of 13 residues. CDR1 is SGHNT, CDR2 YYREEE, per germline (reference sequence). The DNA of the CDR3 is TGTGCCAGCAGCTTCGCCAGGGGGCATGAGCAGTTCTTC. This encodes CASSFARGHEQFF.

This chain links TRBV15 with TRBJ1-3, with D tentatively TRBD1 (6 bases). Trimming took off 0 bases at V and 0 bases at J, with 18 bases between the two ends. Germline V CDR1 and CDR2: LNHNV, YYDKDF (reference sequence). The CDR3 is 19 residues long. The CDR3 sequence is CATSRDSRTGLYSGNTIYF. In DNA, the CDR3 is TGTGCCACCAGCAGAGATTCCCGTACAGGGCTCTACTCTGGAAACACCATATATTTT.

The chain employs TRBV28 and TRBJ1-2; TRBD1 agrees at 9 bases. Trimming at V came to 4 bases and at J to 8 bases, leaving 5 bases not matched to a gene. CDR1 and CDR2 from the germline V gene are MDHEN and SYDVKM. CDR3 size: 13 residues. The CDR3 DNA reads as TGTGCCAGCAGTTCGCGACAGGGGGGCGGCTACACCTTC. Translated, it gives CASSSRQGGGYTF.

There are a few counts of this clone. The J gene is TRBJ1-1, the V gene TRBV12-5; 7 nucleotides align to TRBD1. The junction had 4 bases not matched to a gene; V was cut back by 2 bases and J by 4 bases. In germline, CDR1 is LGHNT, CDR2 FRNRAP. CDR3 size: 14 residues. Written as DNA, the CDR3 is TGTGCTAGTGGTTTGAGGCGACAGGGCACTGAAGCTTTCTTT. This translates into CASGLRRQGTEAFF. Using reference TRBV12-5 and TRBJ1-1 for the parts outside the CDR3, the full variable domain is DARVTQTPRHKVTEMGQEVTMRCQPILGHNTVFWYRQTMMQGLELLAYFRNRAPLDDSGMPKDRFSAEMPDATLATLKIQPSEPRDSAVYFCASGLRRQGTEAFFGQGTRLTVV.

In this sample, this clone turned up once. The chain carries TRBV27 and TRBJ1-2; TRBD1 aligns across 10 bases. Germline values: CDR1 MNHEY, CDR2 SMNVEV (reference sequence). The CDR3 is 13 amino acids. The V and J ends lost 6 bases and 7 bases, in that order; junction bases with no gene match: 5. DNA for the CDR3: TGTGCCAGCAGGGGGGGACAGGGGTGTGGCTACACCTTC. Translating it yields CASRGGQGCGYTF.

In the case of this clone: At the DNA level, this CDR3 is encoded by other sequences in the same sample as well. The chain carries TRBV4-1 and TRBJ1-6; D is possibly TRBD1 (6 bases). V was cut by 4 bases and J by 4 bases, with 17 bases left in between. The CDR3 is 17 amino acids. CDR1 is MGHRA, CDR2 YSYEKL, per germline. The CDR3 protein is CASSLQTGPLYNSPLHF. In DNA form, the CDR3 reads TGCGCCAGCAGCCTTCAGACAGGACCCTTATATAATTCACCCCTCCACTTT.

The gene calls are TRBV5-5 and TRBJ1-5; D is unresolved. The CDR3 extends over 15 amino acids. V was cut by 5 bases and J by 3 bases, with 15 bases left in between. Germline-derived CDR1 and CDR2 are SGHKS and YYEKEE (reference sequence). The CDR3 region has the DNA TGTGCCAGCAGTTCCCACAGAAACTTCAATCAGCCCCAGCATTTT. Protein: CASSSHRNFNQPQHF.

V gene TRBV4-3 combines with J gene TRBJ2-1, with 8 positions matching TRBD2. Germline trimming cut 0 bases from V and 0 bases from J; bases unmatched to any gene: 7. This CDR3 has 18 residues. Germline CDR1 is LGHNA and CDR2 is YSLEER. The CDR3 reads CASSQERLSGSSYNEQFF. CDR3 DNA sequence: TGCGCCAGCAGCCAAGAACGTCTAAGCGGGAGCTCCTACAATGAGCAGTTCTTC.

The chain recombines TRBV11-2 with TRBJ2-6, with D unclear. Germline V gene sequence: CDR1 SGHAT, CDR2 FQNNGV. This CDR3 has 14 residues. With 6 bases removed from V and 1 base from J, the gap between germline ends came to 7 bases. The CDR3 loop reads CASRLSSGANVLTF. CDR3 in DNA: TGTGCCAGCAGGTTATCATCTGGGGCCAACGTCCTGACTTTC.

The rearrangement joins TRBV4-3 to TRBJ2-1; TRBD2 matches 8 bases. This CDR3 is 19 amino acids long. V was clipped by 1 base and J by 0 bases; unmatched bases: 11. CDR1 LGHNA and CDR2 YSLEER come from the germline V gene. The CDR3 loop reads CASSQVESGGPSSYNEQFF. The CDR3 bases are TGCGCCAGCAGCCAAGTCGAATCGGGAGGGCCATCCTCCTACAATGAGCAGTTCTTC.

This clone was seen once. The CDR3 coding sequence is TGTGCCAGCAGCCCACGGACAGGGAGGGGAGATACGCAGTATTTT. This codes for CASSPRTGRGDTQYF. This chain uses TRBV7-2 with TRBJ2-3, with D possibly TRBD1 on 8 matching bases. The CDR3 is 15 amino acids. Trimming removed 5 bases from V and 5 bases from J, with 17 bases in between. Germline CDR1 reads SGHTA; CDR2 reads FQGNSA.